The present T cell receptor (beta chain) was sequenced within a study of blood T cell repertoires in COVID-19. Profiled with immunoSEQ multiplex PCR; TCRdb holds only in-frame clones, not every one. This sample has 80,000 to 100,000 clones, with about 85% found just once. This CDR3 has 15 residues. The ends lost 4 bases at V and 6 bases at J; junction bases unmatched: 5. Looked up from germline, CDR1 is LGHNA and CDR2 is YNFKEQ. The chain joins TRBV4-2 to TRBJ1-6, with TRBD1 matching 8 bases. Input material: peripheral blood. The receptor's source is a man between 65 and 80 years old with acute or convalescent COVID-19. CDR3 nucleotides: TGTGCCAGCAGCCGGACAGGGCCGGGTAATTCACCCCTCCACTTT. It translates to CASSRTGPGNSPLHF.